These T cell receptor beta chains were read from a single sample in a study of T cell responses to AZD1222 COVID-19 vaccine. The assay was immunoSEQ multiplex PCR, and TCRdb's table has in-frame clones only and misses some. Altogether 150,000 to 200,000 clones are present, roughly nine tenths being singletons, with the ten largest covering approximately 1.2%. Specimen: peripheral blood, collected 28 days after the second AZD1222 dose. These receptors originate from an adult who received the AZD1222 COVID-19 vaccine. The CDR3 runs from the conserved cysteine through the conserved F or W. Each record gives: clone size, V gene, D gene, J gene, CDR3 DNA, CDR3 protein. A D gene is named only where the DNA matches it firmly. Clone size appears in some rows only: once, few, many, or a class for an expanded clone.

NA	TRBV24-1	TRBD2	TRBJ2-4	TGTGCCCCCGAGGGACTAGTCGGCACCTCCCATAGGGCCAAAAACATTCAGTACTTC	CAPEGLVGTSHRAKNIQYF
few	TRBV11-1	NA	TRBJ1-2	TGTGCCAGCAGCCCAAATGGTATAAACTATGGCTACACCTTC	CASSPNGINYGYTF
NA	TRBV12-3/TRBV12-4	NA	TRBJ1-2	TGTGCCAGCAGTCCGGACAGCCTATATGGCTACACCTTC	CASSPDSLYGYTF
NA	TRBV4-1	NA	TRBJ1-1	TGCGCCAGCAGCCAAGATCATGGGGGGGGGACTGAAGCTTTCTTT	CASSQDHGGGTEAFF
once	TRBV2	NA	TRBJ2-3	TGTGCCAGCAACGGGGGGCCCAGCACAGATACGCAGTATTTT	CASNGGPSTDTQYF
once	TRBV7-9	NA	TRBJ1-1	TGTGCCAGCTCCGGAGTGGTCGCTGAAGCTTTCTTT	CASSGVVAEAFF
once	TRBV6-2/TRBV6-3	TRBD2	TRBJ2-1	TGTGCCAGCAGTACCCGGACTAGCGGGAGTTTCTACAATGAGCAGTTCTTC	CASSTRTSGSFYNEQFF
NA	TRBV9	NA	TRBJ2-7	TGTGCCAGCAGCGTGGCGGAGGGGGACTACGAGCAGTACTTC	CASSVAEGDYEQYF
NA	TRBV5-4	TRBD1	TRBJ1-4	TGTGCCAGCAGCCCGACAGGGGTTAATGAAAAACTGTTTTTT	CASSPTGVNEKLFF
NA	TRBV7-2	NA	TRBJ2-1	TGTGCCAGCAGCCCTCGAGCGGACACGAGGGGAAATGAGCAGTTCTTC	CASSPRADTRGNEQFF
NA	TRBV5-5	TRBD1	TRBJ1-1	TGTGCCAGCAGCTTGGCCGGAGGGGGCTGGGGCACTGAAGCTTTCTTT	CASSLAGGGWGTEAFF
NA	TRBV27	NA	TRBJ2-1	TGTGCCAGCATCAGGGGAGATGAGCAGTTCTTC	CASIRGDEQFF
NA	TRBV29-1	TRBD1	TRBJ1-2	TGCAGCGTAATTCAACCGCGCACCGGGACAGGGGCCCGGAAGGACTATAATGGCTACACCTTC	CSVIQPRTGTGARKDYNGYTF
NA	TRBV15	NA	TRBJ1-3	TGTGCCACCAGCAGGGGAGTGGGTGCCTCTGGAAACACCATATATTTT	CATSRGVGASGNTIYF
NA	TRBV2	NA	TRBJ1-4	TGTGCCAGCAGGGCTCAGGGGGAAAAACTGTTTTTT	CASRAQGEKLFF
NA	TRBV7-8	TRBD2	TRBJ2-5	TGTGCCAGCAGCTTAAGACTAGCGGTACAAGAGACCCAGTACTTC	CASSLRLAVQETQYF
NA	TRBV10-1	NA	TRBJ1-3	TGCGCCAGTACGGATTCTGGAAACACCATATATTTT	CASTDSGNTIYF
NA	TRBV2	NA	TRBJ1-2	TGTGCCAGCAGTGAAGGTCAATCCGGTGGTGCCCCAAGTTATGGCTACACCTTC	CASSEGQSGGAPSYGYTF
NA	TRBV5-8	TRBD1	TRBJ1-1	TGTGCCAGCAGCAAAGGGACAGGGGGGGCGAACGGTGAAGCTTTCTTT	CASSKGTGGANGEAFF
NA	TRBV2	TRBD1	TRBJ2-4	TGTGCCAGCAGTGTTAAAGGGACAGCAAAAAACATTCAGTACTTC	CASSVKGTAKNIQYF
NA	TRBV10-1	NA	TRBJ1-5	TGCGCCAGCAGTGAGGCGAATCAGCCCCAGCATTTT	CASSEANQPQHF
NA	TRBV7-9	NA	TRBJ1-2	TGTGCCAGCACCGCCAGGATGGAATCCAATGGCTACACCTTC	CASTARMESNGYTF
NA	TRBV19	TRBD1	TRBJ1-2	TGTGCCAGTAGTGTGACAGGGGGCGTTTTGGTCTATGGCTACACCTTC	CASSVTGGVLVYGYTF
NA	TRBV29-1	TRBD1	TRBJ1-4	TGCAGCGCCCGAGCCGGGACAGTTAATGAAAAACTGTTTTTT	CSARAGTVNEKLFF
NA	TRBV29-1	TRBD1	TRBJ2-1	TGCAGCCTCCACAGGGGAGCGGATGAGCAGTTCTTC	CSLHRGADEQFF
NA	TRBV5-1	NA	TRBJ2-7	TGCGCCAGCAGCTTGGAGGTACGGACTACCCCTACACTCTACGAGCAGTACTTC	CASSLEVRTTPTLYEQYF
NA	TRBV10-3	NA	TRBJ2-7	TGTGCCATCAGATTGGACAGAGCCTACGAGCAGTACTTC	CAIRLDRAYEQYF
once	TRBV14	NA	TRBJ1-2	TGTGCCAGCAGCCAGCAGGGTGTTTTCTATGGCTACACCTTC	CASSQQGVFYGYTF
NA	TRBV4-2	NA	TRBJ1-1	TGTGCCAGCAGCCAAGATACGGGGGACACTGAAGCTTTCTTT	CASSQDTGDTEAFF
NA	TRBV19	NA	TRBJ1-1	TGTGCCAGTAGTATTGGGATGAACACTGAAGCTTTCTTT	CASSIGMNTEAFF
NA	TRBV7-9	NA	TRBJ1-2	TGTGCCAGCACTTGGGCCTATGGCTACACCTTC	CASTWAYGYTF
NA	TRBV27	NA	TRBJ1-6	TGTGCCAGCAGTTTAGGGGTGGATAATTCACCCCTCCACTTT	CASSLGVDNSPLHF
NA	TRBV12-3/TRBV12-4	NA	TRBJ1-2	TGTGCCAGCAGTTTACTAGGGGGCTATGGCTACACCTTC	CASSLLGGYGYTF
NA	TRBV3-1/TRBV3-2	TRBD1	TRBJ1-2	TGTGCCAGCAGCCAATCCGGGACAGGGGGTGGCTACACCTTC	CASSQSGTGGGYTF
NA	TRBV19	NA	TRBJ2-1	TGTGCCAGTAGTATAGCGACTGGCTCCTACAATGAGCAGTTCTTC	CASSIATGSYNEQFF
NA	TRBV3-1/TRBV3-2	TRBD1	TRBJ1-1	TGTGCCAGCAGCCAAGATGTCCGGACAGGGAAATCGAACACTGAAGCTTTCTTT	CASSQDVRTGKSNTEAFF
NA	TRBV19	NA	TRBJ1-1	TGTGCCAGTAGCCCCATACAGGGAAGAGATACTGAAGCTTTCTTT	CASSPIQGRDTEAFF
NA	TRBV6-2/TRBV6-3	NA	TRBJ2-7	TGTGCCAGCAGTTACGTTGGTGAAGGGACCTACGAGCAGTACTTC	CASSYVGEGTYEQYF
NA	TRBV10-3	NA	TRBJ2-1	TGTGCCATCAGTGATAGGGAGAATGAGCAGTTCTTC	CAISDRENEQFF
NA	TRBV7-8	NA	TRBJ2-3	TGTGCCAGCAGCGCGGGGGCCCCCACAGATACGCAGTATTTT	CASSAGAPTDTQYF
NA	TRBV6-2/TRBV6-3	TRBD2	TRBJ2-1	TGTGCCAGCAGTTACGACAGTCAGGGACTATACAATGAGCAGTTCTTC	CASSYDSQGLYNEQFF